This T cell receptor beta chain derives from a study of blood T cell repertoires in COVID-19. The wider study: The United States, Italy and Spain were the sources of the acute and convalescent COVID-19 samples.

This clone has only one observation. V was clipped by 0 bases and J by 4 bases; unmatched bases: 7. This CDR3 is built from 16 residues. The germline V gene encodes CDR1 ENHRY and CDR2 SYGVKD. Data came from immunoSEQ multiplex PCR; TCRdb stores just in-frame clones and leaves some out. The repertoire includes fewer than 200,000 clones, roughly nine tenths of them detected once, and roughly 26% sits in the top ten. This sequence was found in a man aged 55 to 70 with acute or convalescent COVID-19. The J gene is TRBJ2-7, the V gene TRBV10-3, with 9 nucleotides matching TRBD2. Material: peripheral blood. For the CDR3, the DNA is TGTGCCATCAGTGAGTCGAAGGCGCGGGAGGGGTACGAGCAGTACTTC. Amino acids: CAISESKAREGYEQYF.